A single sample is the source of the 30 T cell receptor beta chains below, sequenced in a study of T cell responses to AZD1222 COVID-19 vaccine. Measured with immunoSEQ multiplex PCR; TCRdb has only the in-frame clones, and not every one. The table lists 90,000 to 110,000 clones, 82% of them singletons, with 5% in the top ten. This sample comprised peripheral blood, obtained on day 0 of AZD1222 vaccination. These receptors all stem from an adult in good health.

This clone was recorded once. The chain combines TRBV5-1 with TRBJ1-1; no reliable D call. Trimming took off 4 bases at V and 8 bases at J, with 18 bases between the two ends. This CDR3 contains 14 residues. CDR1 and CDR2 (germline): SGHRS, YFSETQ. The CDR3: CASSPWVGGLEAFF. The CDR3 DNA follows: TGCGCCAGCAGCCCCTGGGTCGGCGGCCTCGAAGCTTTCTTT.

The rearrangement uses TRBV7-9 and TRBJ1-1; a possible D gene is TRBD1 (5 bases). V shed 5 bases and J shed 0 bases, with 13 bases lying between them. The CDR3 sequence is 15 residues long. In germline, CDR1 is SEHNR, CDR2 FQNEAQ (reference sequence). The CDR3 protein is CASSGQRTMNTEAFF. CDR3 sequence (DNA): TGTGCCAGCAGCGGACAACGGACCATGAACACTGAAGCTTTCTTT.

The chain couples TRBV3-1 (or the pseudogene TRBV3-2) to TRBJ1-2; D is ambiguous. Trimming took 1 base from V and 6 from J, leaving 15 bases between them. Germline values: CDR1 LGHDT, CDR2 YNNKEL (reference sequence). There are 15 residues in the CDR3. The CDR3 protein is CASSQAPGIRDGYTF. The DNA for the CDR3 is TGTGCCAGCAGCCAAGCCCCGGGGATTAGGGATGGCTACACCTTC.

A remark on this clone: Other DNA sequences within the sample encode an identical CDR3. The chain carries TRBV5-1 and TRBJ2-3, with D possibly being TRBD1 or TRBD2 (6 bases each). V lost 1 base and J 1 base, leaving 10 bases between the germline ends. Germline CDR1 is SGHRS and CDR2 is YFSETQ. CDR3 length: 15 amino acids. This CDR3 reads CASSLRGVGTDTQYF. CDR3 nucleotides: TGCGCCAGCAGCTTGAGGGGGGTCGGCACAGATACGCAGTATTTT. The full variable domain, in which reference TRBV5-1 and TRBJ2-3 provide the parts outside the CDR3, is KAGVTQTPRYLIKTRGQQVTLSCSPISGHRSVSWYQQTPGQGLQFLFEYFSETQRNKGNFPGRFSGRQFSNSRSEMNVSTLELGDSALYLCASSLRGVGTDTQYFGPGTRLTVL.

The rearrangement joins TRBV19 to TRBJ1-1; 7 bases are shared with TRBD1. This CDR3 comprises 15 residues. V was clipped by 2 bases and J by 0 bases; unmatched bases: 3. Germline V gene data show CDR1 as LNHDA and CDR2 as SQIVND (reference sequence). CDR3 sequence reads: CASSIPTGMNTEAFF. CDR3 nucleotide sequence: TGTGCCAGTAGTATACCGACAGGGATGAACACTGAAGCTTTCTTT.

This chain links TRBV6-2 or TRBV6-3 with TRBJ2-5; a possible D gene is TRBD2 (5 bases). Germline V gene sequence: CDR1 MNHEY, CDR2 SVGEGT. The CDR3 contains 15 residues. Trimming cost V 0 bases and J 5 bases, with 13 bases left between them. The CDR3 reads CASSYSSEGWETQYF. The CDR3 coding sequence is TGTGCCAGCAGTTACTCGTCCGAGGGTTGGGAGACCCAGTACTTC.

The J gene is TRBJ1-2, the V gene TRBV13; D might be TRBD1 (6 bases). V lost 5 bases and J lost 5, with 15 bases in between. The germline gives CDR1 PRHDT, CDR2 FYEKMQ (reference sequence). The CDR3 has 14 residues. This chain's CDR3 is CASSPRGGAYGYTF. CDR3 bases: TGTGCCAGCAGCCCTCGTGGGGGGGCTTATGGCTACACCTTC.

The CDR3 DNA is TGTGCCAGCAGTGATGGGCTGTGGAACACTGAAGCTTTCTTT. It encodes CASSDGLWNTEAFF. The genes are TRBV2 and TRBJ1-1; D is ambiguous. CDR3 length equals 14 residues. Trimming took off 3 bases at V and 1 base at J, with 9 bases between the two ends. Germline CDR1 and CDR2: SNHLY and FYNNEI.

J is TRBJ1-2 and V is TRBV27, with D perhaps TRBD1 (5 bases). This CDR3 is 13 amino acids long. Trimming pared 3 bases from V and 4 bases from J, leaving 9 bases between. Germline V gene lookup returns CDR1 MNHEY and CDR2 SMNVEV (reference sequence). CDR3 protein: CASSFSRVYGYTF. The CDR3 region has the DNA TGTGCCAGCAGTTTCTCCAGGGTCTATGGCTACACCTTC.

This clone was seen only a few times. The chain recombines TRBV4-3 with TRBJ2-2; D is uncertain. Per germline, CDR1 LGHNA and CDR2 YSLEER. Trimming left V 6 bases short and J 7 bases short, with 18 bases between. CDR3 length: 15 amino acids. CDR3 in DNA: TGCGCCAGCAGTCCTGGCCGAGCAACGGTCGGGGAGCTGTTTTTT. Its translation is CASSPGRATVGELFF.

V usage is TRBV3-1 (or the pseudogene TRBV3-2) and J usage is TRBJ2-5; 10 bases align to TRBD2. CDR1 and CDR2 from the germline V gene are LGHDT and YNNKEL (reference sequence). The CDR3 has 18 residues. V lost 1 base to trimming and J lost 5 bases; unmatched junction nucleotides: 13. The CDR3 loop is CASSQGLLAGTRGETQYF. The DNA of the CDR3 is TGTGCCAGCAGCCAAGGACTACTAGCGGGGACAAGGGGGGAGACCCAGTACTTC.

V is TRBV30 and J is TRBJ1-2; D uncertain. CDR1 and CDR2 from the germline V gene are GTSNPN and SVGIG (reference sequence). The CDR3 sequence is 12 residues long. The V gene lost 3 bases and the J gene lost 4 bases, with 9 bases spanning the gap. The CDR3 bases are TGTGCCTGGAGCGGAGCACCCTATGGCTACACCTTC. Translation: CAWSGAPYGYTF.

This clone is a singleton in its sample. The gene calls are TRBV9 and TRBJ2-1, with 9 positions matching TRBD2. This CDR3 is 16 amino acids long. Trimming cost V 0 bases and J 10 bases; bases outside gene matches: 11. Germline CDR1 SGDLS, CDR2 YYNGEE. The CDR3 DNA reads TGTGCCAGCAGCGTAGGAGGCGGGGGGGCTTTCGGCGAGCAGTTCTTC. This sequence encodes CASSVGGGGAFGEQFF.

As for this clone: This same CDR3 is encoded by further DNA sequences in the sample. The chain couples TRBV5-1 to TRBJ2-1; D is uncertain. V was trimmed by 5 bases and J by 5 bases, leaving 20 bases between them. The CDR3 sequence is 16 residues long. CDR1 is SGHRS and CDR2 is YFSETQ in the germline V gene. The CDR3 region is CASSILAQTYDNEQFF. CDR3 bases: TGCGCCAGCAGTATTCTCGCGCAGACTTACGACAATGAGCAGTTCTTC.

This chain connects TRBV12-3 or TRBV12-4 to TRBJ2-1; TRBD1 might be the D (6 bases). With 5 bases removed from V and 9 bases from J, the gap between germline ends came to 8 bases. The CDR3 extends over 11 amino acids. The chain's CDR3 is CASSLGGEQFF. The CDR3 nucleotides are TGTGCCAGCAGTCTAGGGGGTGAGCAGTTCTTC.

The V gene is TRBV9, the J gene TRBJ1-6; 7 bases agree with TRBD1. The CDR3 consists of 14 residues. CDR1 and CDR2 (germline): SGDLS, YYNGEE. After removal of 3 bases from V and 7 bases from J, the junction contained 4 bases not matched to a gene. The CDR3 protein is CASSAGQENSPLHF. In nucleotides, the CDR3 is TGTGCCAGCAGCGCAGGACAGGAGAATTCACCCCTCCACTTT. Full variable domain (outside the CDR3, taken from reference TRBV9 and TRBJ1-6): DSGVTQTPKHLITATGQRVTLRCSPRSGDLSVYWYQQSLDQGLQFLIQYYNGEERAKGNILERFSAQQFPDLHSELNLSSLELGDSALYFCASSAGQENSPLHFGNGTRLTVT.

The genes are TRBV11-2 and TRBJ1-5, with TRBD1 identical over 10 bases. The J segment lost 6 bases and the V segment lost 6 bases, leaving 8 bases of the junction unmatched. Germline assignment: CDR1 SGHAT and CDR2 FQNNGV. This CDR3 spans 15 amino acids. CDR3 sequence (DNA): TGTGCCAGCAGTAGACAGGGGGCTTTTGGTCAGCCCCAGCATTTT. Translating it yields CASSRQGAFGQPQHF.

The chain employs TRBV5-5 and TRBJ1-6; no clear D gene. V lost 0 bases to trimming and J lost 0 bases, with 7 bases between them. CDR1 and CDR2 from the germline V gene are SGHKS and YYEKEE (reference sequence). This CDR3 region has 16 residues. CDR3 bases: TGTGCCAGCAGCTTGGTTGAGACCTCCTATAATTCACCCCTCCACTTT. It encodes CASSLVETSYNSPLHF.

The chain is built from TRBV4-3 and TRBJ1-1, with D possibly being TRBD1 (6 bases). The ends were cut back, 4 bases at V and 1 base at J, with 10 bases in the middle. From germline, CDR1 is LGHNA and CDR2 YSLEER. The CDR3 consists of 14 residues. The CDR3, as DNA: TGCGCCAGCAGCCCGGACAGAGCGAACACTGAAGCTTTCTTT. Translated, it gives CASSPDRANTEAFF.

The J gene is TRBJ1-6, the V gene TRBV4-2; 8 bases fit TRBD1. After removal of 5 bases from V and 9 bases from J, the junction contained 9 bases not matched to a gene. Germline values: CDR1 LGHNA, CDR2 YNFKEQ. The CDR3 consists of 15 residues. CDR3 residues: CASSTTGGETSPLHF. DNA for the CDR3: TGTGCCAGCAGCACAACAGGGGGAGAGACTTCACCCCTCCACTTT.

The chain combines TRBV7-2 with TRBJ2-7; 11 bases line up with TRBD2. V lost 0 bases and J lost 4; bases outside the gene matches: 5. Germline assignment: CDR1 SGHTA and CDR2 FQGNSA. The CDR3 loop spans 16 amino acids. The CDR3 nucleotides are TGTGCCAGCAGCTTAGCGGCTAGCGGGGGGATATACGAGCAGTACTTC. Translating it yields CASSLAASGGIYEQYF.

The chain uses TRBV11-2 and TRBJ1-1; TRBD1 aligns across 10 bases. This CDR3 contains 14 residues. Germline values: CDR1 SGHAT, CDR2 FQNNGV. The junction had 14 bases not matched to a gene; V was cut back by 7 bases and J by 12 bases. CDR3 nucleotides: TGTGCCAGCACCTCAGAGAGACAGGGGGCGTTAACTTTCTTT. As protein: CASTSERQGALTFF.

This chain connects TRBV10-3 to TRBJ1-3; TRBD1 matches 7 bases. After removal of 6 bases from V and 3 bases from J, the junction contained 2 bases not matched to a gene. Germline CDR1 ENHRY, CDR2 SYGVKD. The CDR3 is made up of 13 amino acids. CDR3 nucleotide sequence: TGTGCCATCAGGGGGACAGTTGGAAACACCATATATTTT. As protein: CAIRGTVGNTIYF.

The rearrangement joins TRBV12-3 or TRBV12-4 to TRBJ2-3; TRBD1 might be the D (5 bases). This CDR3 is built from 11 residues. The ends were cut back, 10 bases at V and 4 bases at J, with 9 bases in the middle. The CDR3, as DNA: TGTGCCACATCAGGGTCAGATACGCAGTATTTT. Translation: CATSGSDTQYF.

The chain links TRBV30 to TRBJ1-1, with a weak D call TRBD1 (6 bases). CDR3 size: 16 residues. The germline gives CDR1 GTSNPN, CDR2 SVGIG (reference sequence). Trimming left V 0 bases short and J 3 bases short, with 17 bases between. The CDR3 DNA is TGTGCCTGGAGTGTACTACCTCGTCCAGGGGACACTGAAGCTTTCTTT. Encoded protein: CAWSVLPRPGDTEAFF.

The V and J genes are TRBV7-2 and TRBJ1-5, with D tentatively TRBD1 (5 bases). Trimming took 1 base from V and 6 from J, leaving 13 bases between them. From germline, CDR1 is SGHTA and CDR2 FQGNSA. There are 15 residues in the CDR3. CDR3 protein: CASSLVQGAVQPQHF. The CDR3 nucleotides are TGTGCCAGCAGCTTAGTCCAGGGAGCGGTTCAGCCCCAGCATTTT.

The table lists this clone with a count of one. The chain recombines TRBV27 with TRBJ2-3, with TRBD1 as a possible D gene (6 bases). The CDR3 length is 14 residues. Trimming shortened V by 6 bases and J by 4 bases, and 14 bases separated the two germline ends. Germline V gives CDR1 MNHEY, CDR2 SMNVEV (reference sequence). The CDR3 sequence is CASSQGQGSDTQYF. The CDR3 bases are TGTGCCAGCAGCCAAGGCCAGGGGTCAGATACGCAGTATTTT.

The chain combines TRBV19 with TRBJ2-7; perhaps TRBD2 as D (6 bases). This CDR3 region has 15 residues. V lost 8 bases, J lost 0 bases, and 17 bases lay in between. The germline gives CDR1 LNHDA, CDR2 SQIVND (reference sequence). CDR3 DNA sequence: TGTGCCAGTTCTCGGAGGGGCTCGAGCTCCTACGAGCAGTACTTC. Its translation: CASSRRGSSSYEQYF.

The chain links TRBV5-5 to TRBJ1-2; the D is unclear. The CDR3 covers 13 residues. Germline CDR1 reads SGHKS; CDR2 reads YYEKEE (reference sequence). Trimming cost V 2 bases and J 8 bases, with 13 bases left between them. The CDR3, as DNA: TGTGCCAGCAGCTTCGGGCCAGCGGGAGGCTACACCTTC. Encoded protein: CASSFGPAGGYTF.

The gene calls are TRBV27 and TRBJ1-2, with D maybe TRBD1 (5 bases). CDR3 size: 13 residues. Germline V gene lookup returns CDR1 MNHEY and CDR2 SMNVEV (reference sequence). Trimming removed 2 bases from V and 2 bases from J, with 6 bases in between. The CDR3 DNA follows: TGTGCCAGCAGTTTAAGGGGAAACTATGGCTACACCTTC. It translates to CASSLRGNYGYTF.